A selection of T cell receptor beta chains follows, all from one sample in a study of identical twins. From the 5' RACE reads, TCRdb called clonotypes with MiXCR, one entry per CDR3 protein. The sample holds about 150,000 distinct CDR3 sequences, under 4.5% seen once. Sequencing was done on a sample of memory T cells sorted from blood. Source of these receptors: a man between 18 and 35 years old in good health. CDR3s include the opening cysteine and the closing phenylalanine or tryptophan. A D gene is named only where the DNA matches it firmly. The size field is filled for only some rows; it gives once, few, many or a size class.

J gene: TRBJ2-3; V gene: TRBV18; clone size: many; D gene: .; CDR3 DNA: TGTGCCAGCTCAATACGCACAGATACGCAGTATTTT; CDR3 protein: CASSIRTDTQYF
J gene: TRBJ2-6; V gene: TRBV12-3/TRBV12-4; clone size: many; D gene: .; CDR3 DNA: TGTGCCAGCAGTCCGCAGACCTCTGGGGCCAACGTCCTGACTTTC; CDR3 protein: CASSPQTSGANVLTF
J gene: TRBJ2-1; V gene: TRBV18; clone size: many; D gene: .; CDR3 DNA: TGTGCCAGCTCACTCTTTCCGTTAAATGAGCAGTTCTTC; CDR3 protein: CASSLFPLNEQFF
J gene: TRBJ2-2; V gene: TRBV5-1; clone size: many; D gene: .; CDR3 DNA: TGCGCCAGCAGCGCCCATCCGGAGATCGGGGAGCTGTTTTTT; CDR3 protein: CASSAHPEIGELFF
J gene: TRBJ2-5; V gene: TRBV15; clone size: many; D gene: TRBD2; CDR3 DNA: TGTGCCACCAGCAGAGTTGGGGTTTTAACGGGAGGGCCGGAGACCCAGTACTTC; CDR3 protein: CATSRVGVLTGGPETQYF
J gene: TRBJ1-3; V gene: TRBV2; clone size: .; D gene: .; CDR3 DNA: TGTGCCAGCAGTTCCGGGACGACGAACTCTGGAAACACCATATATTTT; CDR3 protein: CASSSGTTNSGNTIYF
J gene: TRBJ2-3; V gene: TRBV20-1; clone size: .; D gene: TRBD2; CDR3 DNA: TGCAGTGCTAGAGTTGCCGGGACTAGCGGGAGTCCGAGTACAGATACGCAGTATTTT; CDR3 protein: CSARVAGTSGSPSTDTQYF
J gene: TRBJ2-1; V gene: TRBV20-1; clone size: many; D gene: TRBD2; CDR3 DNA: TGCAGTGCTAGCGAACCAACCGGGAGGGCCCATGAGCAGTTCTTC; CDR3 protein: CSASEPTGRAHEQFF
J gene: TRBJ2-7; V gene: TRBV29-1; clone size: many; D gene: TRBD1; CDR3 DNA: TGCAGCGTTGCTCCCGACAGGGCCGAGCAGTACTTC; CDR3 protein: CSVAPDRAEQYF
J gene: TRBJ2-3; V gene: TRBV5-1; clone size: many; D gene: .; CDR3 DNA: TGCGCCAGCAGCTTGGATCCCACGTTTAGCACAGATACGCAGTATTTT; CDR3 protein: CASSLDPTFSTDTQYF
J gene: TRBJ1-2; V gene: TRBV5-8; clone size: many; D gene: .; CDR3 DNA: TGTGCCAGCAGCTCACCTACAGGGAAAGAGAGGGGCTACACCTTC; CDR3 protein: CASSSPTGKERGYTF
J gene: TRBJ2-3; V gene: TRBV9; clone size: many; D gene: .; CDR3 DNA: TGTGCCAGCAGCCACAGAGGGCGGGACTTTGGGAGAGATACGCAGTATTTT; CDR3 protein: CASSHRGRDFGRDTQYF
J gene: TRBJ1-2; V gene: TRBV4-1; clone size: many; D gene: .; CDR3 DNA: TGCGCCAGCAGCCAAGAAGGGAGGACCCTACGAGGCTACACCTTC; CDR3 protein: CASSQEGRTLRGYTF
J gene: TRBJ2-1; V gene: TRBV27; clone size: few; D gene: TRBD2; CDR3 DNA: TGTGCCAGCAGTATGGGGACTAGCCGCAACAATGAGCAGTTCTTC; CDR3 protein: CASSMGTSRNNEQFF
J gene: TRBJ2-3; V gene: TRBV11-2; clone size: many; D gene: TRBD2; CDR3 DNA: TGTGCCAGCAGCTTAGGGGCGGGAGCGGGAGATACGCAGTATTTT; CDR3 protein: CASSLGAGAGDTQYF
J gene: TRBJ1-2; V gene: TRBV24-1; clone size: .; D gene: .; CDR3 DNA: TGTGCCACCAGTGATTTGAACTATGGCTACACCTTC; CDR3 protein: CATSDLNYGYTF
J gene: TRBJ2-3; V gene: TRBV20-1; clone size: many; D gene: TRBD2; CDR3 DNA: TGCAGTGCTGTTCCCCCTAGCGGGAAAACAGATACGCAGTATTTT; CDR3 protein: CSAVPPSGKTDTQYF
J gene: TRBJ1-1; V gene: TRBV30; clone size: many; D gene: TRBD1; CDR3 DNA: TGTGCCTGGAGCGATAAGGGGGCGCGGTCTATTGGTGAAGCTTTCTTT; CDR3 protein: CAWSDKGARSIGEAFF
J gene: TRBJ2-3; V gene: TRBV10-3; clone size: many; D gene: .; CDR3 DNA: TGTGCCATCAGGAATATAGGACTAAAGGATACGCAGTATTTT; CDR3 protein: CAIRNIGLKDTQYF
J gene: TRBJ1-2; V gene: TRBV14; clone size: .; D gene: .; CDR3 DNA: TGTGCCAGCAGCCCACAGCTTACCTCGGGCTACACCTTC; CDR3 protein: CASSPQLTSGYTF
J gene: TRBJ2-2; V gene: TRBV4-1; clone size: many; D gene: TRBD1; CDR3 DNA: TGCGCCAGCAGCCATCCCGAGACAGGGATCGCAGCCGGGGAGCTGTTTTTT; CDR3 protein: CASSHPETGIAAGELFF
J gene: TRBJ2-1; V gene: TRBV5-1; clone size: many; D gene: .; CDR3 DNA: TGCGCCAGCAGCTTGTCTCTGAGCGAGGGGAATGAGCAGTTCTTC; CDR3 protein: CASSLSLSEGNEQFF
J gene: TRBJ2-7; V gene: TRBV20-1; clone size: many; D gene: TRBD2; CDR3 DNA: TGCAGTGCTAGGGGGGCCGCTAGCGGGAGAATCTACGAGCAGTACTTC; CDR3 protein: CSARGAASGRIYEQYF
J gene: TRBJ2-6; V gene: TRBV27; clone size: many; D gene: .; CDR3 DNA: TGTGCCAGCAGTTTAGGGTTCTTCCCAGTTTCTGGGGCCAACGTCCTGACTTTC; CDR3 protein: CASSLGFFPVSGANVLTF
J gene: TRBJ1-2; V gene: TRBV20-1; clone size: many; D gene: .; CDR3 DNA: TGCAGTGCTTGGATAGGGAGGGACTATGGCTACACCTTC; CDR3 protein: CSAWIGRDYGYTF
J gene: TRBJ2-1; V gene: TRBV12-3/TRBV12-4; clone size: many; D gene: TRBD2; CDR3 DNA: TGTGCCAGCAGCCCAAGGGGACTAGCGGGAAACAATGAGCAGTTCTTC; CDR3 protein: CASSPRGLAGNNEQFF
J gene: TRBJ2-1; V gene: TRBV20-1; clone size: many; D gene: TRBD1; CDR3 DNA: TGCAGTGCGATCGGAATCGACAGGGGCGGCTCCTACAATGAGCAGTTCTTC; CDR3 protein: CSAIGIDRGGSYNEQFF
J gene: TRBJ1-6; V gene: TRBV3-1; clone size: many; D gene: .; CDR3 DNA: TGTGCCAGCAGCCAAGATTGGCAGCGGGATTCACCCCTCCACTTT; CDR3 protein: CASSQDWQRDSPLHF
J gene: TRBJ2-5; V gene: TRBV4-2; clone size: many; D gene: .; CDR3 DNA: TGTGCCAGCAGCCAAGGTACGGTCAGCGGCAGGGCCCCAGAGACCCAGTACTTC; CDR3 protein: CASSQGTVSGRAPETQYF
J gene: TRBJ2-2; V gene: TRBV3-1; clone size: few; D gene: .; CDR3 DNA: TGTGCCAGCAGCCAAAGCGGTTACACCGGGGAGCTGTTTTTT; CDR3 protein: CASSQSGYTGELFF
J gene: TRBJ1-1; V gene: TRBV5-1; clone size: many; D gene: .; CDR3 DNA: TGCGCCAGCAGCTTGGGTAGTCGGACCCTGAACACTGAAGCTTTCTTT; CDR3 protein: CASSLGSRTLNTEAFF
J gene: TRBJ2-5; V gene: TRBV20-1; clone size: many; D gene: .; CDR3 DNA: TGCAGTGCTGCTTATCAGGGTTTTCGAGAGACCCAGTACTTC; CDR3 protein: CSAAYQGFRETQYF
J gene: TRBJ2-1; V gene: TRBV19; clone size: many; D gene: .; CDR3 DNA: TGTGCCAGTAGTATAGATGGAGGCGCTGAACAGTTCTTC; CDR3 protein: CASSIDGGAEQFF
J gene: TRBJ2-3; V gene: TRBV7-9; clone size: many; D gene: TRBD1; CDR3 DNA: TGTGCCAGCAGCCTAAACGGACAGGATCCGCAGTATTTT; CDR3 protein: CASSLNGQDPQYF
J gene: TRBJ2-3; V gene: TRBV6-4; clone size: many; D gene: TRBD2; CDR3 DNA: TGTGCCAGCAGTGACGGGACTAGCGGGAGGGCCACAGATACGCAGTATTTT; CDR3 protein: CASSDGTSGRATDTQYF
J gene: TRBJ1-6; V gene: TRBV28; clone size: many; D gene: .; CDR3 DNA: TGTGCCAGCAGTTCCCGGGCCTGGCACTCACCCCTCCACTTT; CDR3 protein: CASSSRAWHSPLHF
J gene: TRBJ1-3; V gene: TRBV5-1; clone size: many; D gene: .; CDR3 DNA: TGCGCCAGCAGCGACATCGGTGGAAACACCATATATTTT; CDR3 protein: CASSDIGGNTIYF
J gene: TRBJ2-2; V gene: TRBV5-6; clone size: many; D gene: .; CDR3 DNA: TGTGCCAGCAGCACTCTTCACACCGGGGAGCTGTTTTTT; CDR3 protein: CASSTLHTGELFF
J gene: TRBJ2-2; V gene: TRBV11-3; clone size: .; D gene: TRBD1; CDR3 DNA: TGTGCCAGCAGCTCGCCCTTCGGACAGGGAGTCTCCGGGGAGCTGTTTTTT; CDR3 protein: CASSSPFGQGVSGELFF
J gene: TRBJ1-1; V gene: TRBV13; clone size: many; D gene: .; CDR3 DNA: TGTGCCAGCAGCTTAGGTGGGGTAGCTTTCTTT; CDR3 protein: CASSLGGVAFF
J gene: TRBJ2-5; V gene: TRBV5-6; clone size: many; D gene: TRBD2; CDR3 DNA: TGTGCCAGCAGCCTCCAAGGACTAGCGGGAGGGCCTTTGGAGACCCAGTACTTC; CDR3 protein: CASSLQGLAGGPLETQYF
J gene: TRBJ2-1; V gene: TRBV7-6; clone size: few; D gene: TRBD1; CDR3 DNA: TGTGCCAGCAGCCGCCCACAGGGGATTGAGCAGTTCTTC; CDR3 protein: CASSRPQGIEQFF
J gene: TRBJ2-2; V gene: TRBV12-3/TRBV12-4; clone size: many; D gene: .; CDR3 DNA: TGTGCCAGCAGTTTAGACTCTGGACCCTACCCGAACACCGGGGAGCTGTTTTTT; CDR3 protein: CASSLDSGPYPNTGELFF
J gene: TRBJ2-4; V gene: TRBV28; clone size: many; D gene: TRBD2; CDR3 DNA: TGTGCCAGCAGTCCGCGACCGGGACTAGCGGGAGGGCGGGGCAAAAACATTCAGTACTTC; CDR3 protein: CASSPRPGLAGGRGKNIQYF
J gene: TRBJ2-2; V gene: TRBV7-8; clone size: many; D gene: .; CDR3 DNA: TGTGCCAGCAAGGCCCAGCGCGCGAACACCGGGGAGCTGTTTTTT; CDR3 protein: CASKAQRANTGELFF
J gene: TRBJ1-1; V gene: TRBV4-2; clone size: many; D gene: .; CDR3 DNA: TGTGCCAGCAGCCACGGACCCGATCTCCGGGGGGCAAGGGGTAGCACTGAAGCTTTCTTT; CDR3 protein: CASSHGPDLRGARGSTEAFF
J gene: TRBJ2-7; V gene: TRBV7-2; clone size: many; D gene: .; CDR3 DNA: TGTGCCAGCAGCGACGACCTTTCCCTAGGGGGCTACGAGCAGTACTTC; CDR3 protein: CASSDDLSLGGYEQYF
J gene: TRBJ2-3; V gene: TRBV5-1; clone size: many; D gene: .; CDR3 DNA: TGCGCCAGCGGTTCAGATACAGATACGCAGTATTTT; CDR3 protein: CASGSDTDTQYF
J gene: TRBJ2-1; V gene: TRBV11-2; clone size: many; D gene: .; CDR3 DNA: TGTGCCAGCAGCTTATATTCGGATGGCGGCTCACGTTACAATGAGCAGTTCTTC; CDR3 protein: CASSLYSDGGSRYNEQFF
J gene: TRBJ2-1; V gene: TRBV11-2; clone size: few; D gene: TRBD2; CDR3 DNA: TGTGCCAGCAGCTTAGAGTCTGCGACTAGCGGGAGAGGGGAGCAGTTCTTC; CDR3 protein: CASSLESATSGRGEQFF
J gene: TRBJ2-3; V gene: TRBV11-2; clone size: many; D gene: .; CDR3 DNA: TGTGCCAGCAGCTTGGAAAGCGGGGCCGGGACAGGCACAGATACGCAGTATTTT; CDR3 protein: CASSLESGAGTGTDTQYF
J gene: TRBJ1-2; V gene: TRBV5-1; clone size: many; D gene: TRBD1; CDR3 DNA: TGCGCCAGCGGACAGGGGGCGATATCAAACTATGGCTACACCTTC; CDR3 protein: CASGQGAISNYGYTF
J gene: TRBJ1-2; V gene: TRBV20-1; clone size: many; D gene: .; CDR3 DNA: TGCAGTGCTGGGACCAGCGACTATGGCTACACCTTC; CDR3 protein: CSAGTSDYGYTF
J gene: TRBJ1-2; V gene: TRBV12-3/TRBV12-4; clone size: many; D gene: .; CDR3 DNA: TGTGCCAGCAGTTTAGCCCATGCAGGGCGCTACACCTTC; CDR3 protein: CASSLAHAGRYTF
J gene: TRBJ2-1; V gene: TRBV6-5; clone size: many; D gene: TRBD2; CDR3 DNA: TGTGCCAGCAGTTACTCACAAGCGGGAGGTCATGAGCAGTTCTTC; CDR3 protein: CASSYSQAGGHEQFF